The rows below give T cell receptor beta chains drawn from one sample of a study of technical replicates of blood from a few donors. Sequencing was performed with immunoSEQ multiplex PCR; in TCRdb, only in-frame clones are kept and a portion is missing. Of 85,000 or so clones in the sample, 85% to 95% are singletons; the top ten hold 0.2% to 0.3%. Material: T cells isolated from PBMCs. The receptors were sampled from a human donor in good health. Each CDR3 is given with its conserved first and last residue. D genes are given only for firm matches. Where a row states a size, it is once, few, many or the class of an expanded clone; other rows omit it.

>TRBJ2-5|.|TRBV7-2|.
TGTGCCAGCAGCTCCGGAGGGGAGACCCAGTACTTC
CASSSGGETQYF
>TRBJ1-2|TRBD1|TRBV5-1|.
TGCGCCAGCAGCACGGCGACAGGGTCCCCCATCTATGGCTACACCTTC
CASSTATGSPIYGYTF
>TRBJ2-3|TRBD2|TRBV5-1|once
TGCGCCAGCAGCTTGGCCGGCGGTAGCGGGAGCACAGATACGCAGTATTTT
CASSLAGGSGSTDTQYF
>TRBJ1-1|TRBD1|TRBV4-1|.
TGCGCCAGCAGCCAGACAGGGGACACTGAAGCTTTCTTT
CASSQTGDTEAFF
>TRBJ1-5|TRBD1|TRBV6-1|.
TGTGCCAGCAACCCAGGGGGTTCTAGCAATCAGCCCCAGCATTTT
CASNPGGSSNQPQHF
>TRBJ1-2|TRBD1|TRBV6-5|.
TGTGCCAGCAGCTCAGGGGGAACTCAGTCTCGCGGCTACACCTTC
CASSSGGTQSRGYTF
>TRBJ1-1|.|TRBV18|.
TGTGCCAGCTCATCAGCGTACTCCAGCATGAACACTGAAGCTTTCTTT
CASSSAYSSMNTEAFF
>TRBJ1-5|TRBD1|TRBV6-1|.
TGTGCCAGCAGTGTGGGACAGAGCAATCAGCCCCAGCATTTT
CASSVGQSNQPQHF
>TRBJ1-4|.|TRBV25-1|.
TGTGCCAGCAGTGCACTCGGGGCAACTAATGAAAAACTGTTTTTT
CASSALGATNEKLFF
>TRBJ2-1|.|TRBV15|.
TGTGCCACCAGCACTCGGCATAGCACCCACAATGAGCAGTTCTTC
CATSTRHSTHNEQFF
>TRBJ2-7|.|TRBV28|.
TGTGCCAGCAGTTTACGATCAGGGTACCTACCCGAGCAGTACTTC
CASSLRSGYLPEQYF
>TRBJ2-1|.|TRBV7-9|once
TGTGCCAGCAGCTTAACAGGCTCCTACAATGAGCAGTTCTTC
CASSLTGSYNEQFF
>TRBJ2-5|.|TRBV5-1|.
TGCGCCAGCAGCTTGGAAGGGGGTTGGGAGACCCAGTACTTC
CASSLEGGWETQYF
>TRBJ1-5|.|TRBV28|.
TGTGCCAGCAGTCTGGGGGGGAGCAATCAGCCCCAGCATTTT
CASSLGGSNQPQHF
>TRBJ2-7|TRBD1|TRBV10-2|.
TGCGCCAGCGGGACAGGGGGCTTTTCCTACGAGCAGTACTTC
CASGTGGFSYEQYF
>TRBJ2-5|TRBD2|TRBV12-5|.
TGTGCTAGTGCTCCGGGACTAGCGGGGGAGACCCAGTACTTC
CASAPGLAGETQYF
>TRBJ2-7|TRBD2|TRBV4-1|.
TGCGCCAGCAGCCAAGATAAACTAGCGGGATACGAGCAGTACTTC
CASSQDKLAGYEQYF
>TRBJ2-7|.|TRBV7-9|.
TGTGCCAGCAGCCGAATCGGGGGTGGTGAGCAGTACTTC
CASSRIGGGEQYF
>TRBJ1-6|.|TRBV27|.
TGTGCCAGCAGTTTTCTTAGTTCACCCCTCCACTTT
CASSFLSSPLHF
>TRBJ2-1|.|TRBV7-8|.
TGTGCCAGCAGCTGCCACCCTAGCTGTGGGAGTTCGCGGGGTGACCAAAGGGGTGAGCAGTTCTTC
CASSCHPSCGSSRGDQRGEQFF
>TRBJ1-1|TRBD1|TRBV5-1|.
TGCGCCAGCAAAGGGCAGGGGGCGAACACTGAAGCTTTCTTT
CASKGQGANTEAFF
>TRBJ1-2|TRBD1|TRBV29-1|.
TGCAGCGTTGAAGTAGGGGGCGATGGCTACACCTTC
CSVEVGGDGYTF
>TRBJ2-5|TRBD1|TRBV5-4|.
TGTGCCAGCAGCCGCCAGACAGGGGAAGAGACCCAGTACTTC
CASSRQTGEETQYF
>TRBJ1-2|.|TRBV30|.
TGTGCCTGGAGTGTACGGGGGAGACTGAGCTACACCTTC
CAWSVRGRLSYTF
>TRBJ1-4|TRBD1|TRBV4-1|.
TGCGCCAGCAGCAAGGGACAGTCGATTACAACTAATGAAAAACTGTTTTTT
CASSKGQSITTNEKLFF
>TRBJ1-1|TRBD1|TRBV30|few
TGTGCCTGGAGTAGGACAGGATTGTCCGAAGCTTTCTTT
CAWSRTGLSEAFF
>TRBJ2-7|TRBD1|TRBV14|.
TGTGCCAGCAGCAAACCGGGACAGGGGGACCACGAGCAGTACTTC
CASSKPGQGDHEQYF
>TRBJ2-5|.|TRBV10-3|.
TGTGCCATCAGTGAGTCCGGCCTAGAAGAGACCCAGTACTTC
CAISESGLEETQYF
>TRBJ2-3|TRBD1|TRBV29-1|.
TGCAGCACGAGGGACAGCCGCACAGATACGCAGTATTTT
CSTRDSRTDTQYF
>TRBJ2-7|.|TRBV5-6|.
TGTGCCAGCAGCCGCTGGGGCAGGGTGGTTGGCGAGCAGTACTTC
CASSRWGRVVGEQYF
>TRBJ1-1|.|TRBV7-7|.
TGTGCTAGCAGCCAAAATTTGAACACTGAAGCTTTCTTT
CASSQNLNTEAFF
>TRBJ2-1|TRBD1|TRBV28|.
TGTGCCAGCAGTTTCGGGCCTGACAGGGTGTACAATGAGCAGTTCTTC
CASSFGPDRVYNEQFF
>TRBJ1-2|.|TRBV19|.
TGTGCCAGTAGTATACTGGCCACGCGACAGAACTATGGCTACACCTTC
CASSILATRQNYGYTF
>TRBJ1-1|.|TRBV5-4|.
TGTGCCAGCAGGTTATCTACCGGGACATACACTGAAGCTTTCTTT
CASRLSTGTYTEAFF
>TRBJ1-2|.|TRBV28|once
TGTGCCAGCAGTCAAGGGGGGGAGAGCTATGGCTACACCTTC
CASSQGGESYGYTF
>TRBJ2-3|.|TRBV15|.
TGTGCCACCAGCGAACAACGGGGGGCCGGGTCAGATACGCAGTATTTT
CATSEQRGAGSDTQYF
>TRBJ1-2|.|TRBV11-2|.
TGTGCCAGCAGCCGCGACAGGTCGGGTGGCTACACCTTC
CASSRDRSGGYTF
>TRBJ2-4|TRBD1|TRBV7-9|.
TGTGCCAGCAGCTTTTCCGACAGGGGGAAGAACATTCAGTACTTC
CASSFSDRGKNIQYF
>TRBJ2-1|TRBD2|TRBV25-1|.
TGTGCCACCATTAATGCGGGGGGGCCGGAAAATGAGCAGTTCTTC
CATINAGGPENEQFF
>TRBJ1-4|.|TRBV7-9|.
TGTGCCAGCAGCCCCTTCCAGGGAATTAATGAAAAACTGTTTTTT
CASSPFQGINEKLFF
>TRBJ2-3|.|TRBV28|.
TGTGCCAGCAGTCCGCGAGAGGTTGATACGCAGTATTTT
CASSPREVDTQYF
>TRBJ1-5|TRBD1|TRBV7-9|.
TGTGCCAGCAGCCCCCTGGGGGGACAGGGCTTCCAGCCCCAGCATTTT
CASSPLGGQGFQPQHF
>TRBJ1-1|TRBD1|TRBV29-1|once
TGCAGCGTTGATATAGGGGGCCCGAACACTGAAGCTTTCTTT
CSVDIGGPNTEAFF
>TRBJ2-7|.|TRBV27|.
TGTGCCAGCGGGGACACAGAAAGCTCCTACGAGCAGTACTTC
CASGDTESSYEQYF
>TRBJ2-3|TRBD1|TRBV19|.
TGTGCCAGTAGTGTCAATGCGCGGGACAGGGACACAGATACGCAGTATTTT
CASSVNARDRDTDTQYF
>TRBJ2-1|TRBD2|TRBV7-2|.
TGTGCCAGCAGCTTAAAAGGGCCGGGACTAGCGGTCAATGAGCAGTTCTTC
CASSLKGPGLAVNEQFF
>TRBJ2-1|TRBD2|TRBV18|.
TGTGCCAGCTCACGGACTAGCGGGGGACCCTCCTACAATGAGCAGTTCTTC
CASSRTSGGPSYNEQFF
>TRBJ2-7|.|TRBV10-1|.
TGCGCCAGCAGTGAGTCAGGGGGGGGAATCTTTCAGCAGTACTTC
CASSESGGGIFQQYF
>TRBJ1-2|.|TRBV30|.
TGTGCCTGGAGTGTAATGTCTCGGCAGGGGATAGGTGGCTACACCTTC
CAWSVMSRQGIGGYTF